This T cell receptor (beta chain) was sequenced during a study of cytomegalovirus exposure and HLA in healthy donors. General observations from the study: Previously analyzed data showed that most TCR beta V segments were productive at a frequency of about 90% or about 30%. Upon later analysis, HLA-associated TCR beta chains proved more clonally expanded than other, equally common chains.

Primers: 60 Vbeta forward and 13 Jbeta reverse. Using immunoSEQ multiplex PCR, the repertoire was profiled, and TCRdb retains in-frame clones only, with some absent. The sample includes 90,000 to 120,000 clones, more than 65% of them seen just once. Trimming shortened V by 5 bases and J by 8 bases, and 22 bases separated the two germline ends. Germline V gene lookup returns CDR1 LNHDA and CDR2 SQIVND (reference sequence). This CDR3 is 17 amino acids long. This clone showed up just a few times. Antigen specificity is unknown. The receptor's source is a woman aged 18-29 years in good health and CMV-seronegative. The V call is TRBV19, the J call TRBJ1-6, with D maybe TRBD1 (6 bases). The specimen sequenced was PBMCs. CDR3 sequence (DNA): TGTGCCAGTAGTCCAACCGGGGGCCCGAGCGGGGATTCACCCCTCCACTTT. This translates into CASSPTGGPSGDSPLHF.